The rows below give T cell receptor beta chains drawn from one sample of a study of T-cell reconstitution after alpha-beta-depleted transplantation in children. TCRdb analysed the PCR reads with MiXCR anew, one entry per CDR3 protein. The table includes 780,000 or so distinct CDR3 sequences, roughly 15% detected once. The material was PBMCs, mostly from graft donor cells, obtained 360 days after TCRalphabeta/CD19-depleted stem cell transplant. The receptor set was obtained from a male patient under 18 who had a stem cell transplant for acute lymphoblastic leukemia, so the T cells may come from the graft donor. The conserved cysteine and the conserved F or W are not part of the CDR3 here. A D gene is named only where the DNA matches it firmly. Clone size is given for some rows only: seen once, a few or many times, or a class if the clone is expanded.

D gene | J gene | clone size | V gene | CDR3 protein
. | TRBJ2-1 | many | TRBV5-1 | ASSLNTYNEQF
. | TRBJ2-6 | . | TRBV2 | ASDRLSGANVLT
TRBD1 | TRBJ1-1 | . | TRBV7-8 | ASSLMDRGLRGTEAF
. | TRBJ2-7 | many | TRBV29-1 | SVIFSDHSYEQY
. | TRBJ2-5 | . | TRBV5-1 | ASSSRLQTQY
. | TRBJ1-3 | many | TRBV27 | ASRPLSSSGNTIY
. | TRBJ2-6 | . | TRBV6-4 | ASSPWGGPGANVLT
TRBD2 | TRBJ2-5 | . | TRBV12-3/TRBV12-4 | ASSGGTSGRKETQY
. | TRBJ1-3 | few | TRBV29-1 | SVVGEQGPLSGNTIY
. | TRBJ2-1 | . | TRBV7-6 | ASSPGTFSYNEQF
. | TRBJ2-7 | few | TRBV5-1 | ASSLQGRSYEQY
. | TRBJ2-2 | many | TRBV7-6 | ASSPSGQGLTGELF
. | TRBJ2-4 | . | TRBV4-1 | ASSQDLGSLAKNIQY
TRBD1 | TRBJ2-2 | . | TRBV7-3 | ASSRDRETTGELF
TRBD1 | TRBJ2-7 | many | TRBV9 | ASSVAGGAFGEQY
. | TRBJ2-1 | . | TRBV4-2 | ASSQESLGLNEQF
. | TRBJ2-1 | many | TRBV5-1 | ASSLVVGSNEQF
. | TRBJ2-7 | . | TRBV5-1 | ASSDYLNSYEQY
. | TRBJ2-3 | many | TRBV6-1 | ASSPWTGTDGRPDTQY
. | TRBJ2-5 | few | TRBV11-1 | ASSLALVRETQY